The 10 T cell receptor beta chains in this list originate from one sample, sequenced in a study of cytomegalovirus exposure and HLA in healthy donors. PCR amplification relied on 60 Vbeta primers (plus 13 Jbeta primers). Profiling relied on immunoSEQ multiplex PCR, and the TCRdb table lists in-frame clones only, not all of them. The data hold around 68,000 clones, with just under 70% observed a single time. Sequenced sample: PBMCs. Receptors originate from a woman in her twenties or thirties in good health and CMV-seronegative.

The V gene is TRBV5-1, the J gene TRBJ1-1; no reliable D call. The CDR3 is 13 amino acids. From germline, CDR1 is SGHRS and CDR2 YFSETQ. The germline V and J ends were trimmed by 4 bases and 11 bases, with 18 bases remaining between them. CDR3 bases: TGCGCCAGCAGCATAACCGGGGAAAGGAAGGCTTTCTTT. Encoded protein: CASSITGERKAFF. The full variable domain, with the rest looked up from reference TRBV5-1 and TRBJ1-1, is KAGVTQTPRYLIKTRGQQVTLSCSPISGHRSVSWYQQTPGQGLQFLFEYFSETQRNKGNFPGRFSGRQFSNSRSEMNVSTLELGDSALYLCASSITGERKAFFGQGTRLTVV.

This chain links TRBV25-1 with TRBJ1-1; TRBD1 might be the D (5 bases). The germline V gene encodes CDR1 MGHDK and CDR2 SYGVNS. V shed 10 bases and J shed 0 bases, with 12 bases lying between them. This CDR3 has 13 amino acids. The CDR3 here is CATEPRVNTEAFF. DNA for the CDR3: TGTGCCACCGAACCCAGGGTGAACACTGAAGCTTTCTTT.

V and J are TRBV9 and TRBJ2-6, with 9 positions matching TRBD1. The CDR3 covers 22 residues. V shed 0 bases and J 1 base; nucleotides not matched to a gene: 17. Germline-derived CDR1 and CDR2 are SGDLS and YYNGEE. The CDR3 region is CASSVADNLQGAQTSGANVLTF. The CDR3 DNA sequence: TGTGCCAGCAGCGTAGCCGATAACTTACAGGGGGCTCAAACTTCTGGGGCCAACGTCCTGACTTTC. The complete variable domain, with remaining parts taken from reference TRBV9 and TRBJ2-6, reads DSGVTQTPKHLITATGQRVTLRCSPRSGDLSVYWYQQSLDQGLQFLIQYYNGEERAKGNILERFSAQQFPDLHSELNLSSLELGDSALYFCASSVADNLQGAQTSGANVLTFGAGSRLTVL.

The chain combines TRBV7-2 with TRBJ2-7; 7 nucleotides match TRBD2. With V trimmed by 1 base and J by 5 bases, 5 bases remained unmatched. This CDR3 region has 14 residues. The V gene's germline CDR1 is SGHTA and CDR2 FQGNSA. For the CDR3, the DNA is TGTGCCAGCAGCTTAGGAACTAGCGTCGACGAGCAGTACTTC. As protein: CASSLGTSVDEQYF.

The V gene is TRBV19, the J gene TRBJ1-2; 7 nucleotides match TRBD1. Germline values: CDR1 LNHDA, CDR2 SQIVND (reference sequence). V lost 6 bases to trimming and J lost 6 bases; unmatched junction nucleotides: 13. The CDR3 loop spans 15 amino acids. The CDR3 loop reads CASRHDREGTNGYTF. DNA of the CDR3: TGTGCCAGTAGGCACGACAGGGAAGGGACGAATGGCTACACCTTC. Full variable domain (rest looked up from reference TRBV19 and TRBJ1-2): DGGITQSPKYLFRKEGQNVTLSCEQNLNHDAMYWYRQDPGQGLRLIYYSQIVNDFQKGDIAEGYSVSREKKESFPLTVTSAQKNPTAFYLCASRHDREGTNGYTFGSGTRLTVV.

This clone has more than one count but fewer than ten. The chain links TRBV11-2 to TRBJ2-6; perhaps TRBD1 as D (6 bases). CDR1 SGHAT and CDR2 FQNNGV come from the germline V gene. V lost 4 bases to trimming and J lost 6 bases, with 13 bases between them. The CDR3 is 15 residues long. DNA for the CDR3: TGTGCCAGCAGCTCCCGTAAGGGACAGGCCAACGTCCTGACTTTC. It yields the protein CASSSRKGQANVLTF.

The J gene is TRBJ2-4, the V gene TRBV2, with 8 positions matching TRBD2. The CDR3 runs 20 residues. Germline CDR1 SNHLY, CDR2 FYNNEI. V gave up 6 bases and J gave up 0 bases; unmatched junction bases: 19. As DNA, the CDR3 is TGTGCCAGCAGGGCCCGGACGGGGGCTAGCGGGCGTTTAGCCAAAAACATTCAGTACTTC. This sequence encodes CASRARTGASGRLAKNIQYF.

This clone appeared a few times. The chain links TRBV2 to TRBJ2-3, with 10 bases fitting TRBD2. The CDR3 length is 15 residues. The germline gives CDR1 SNHLY, CDR2 FYNNEI. Germline trimming cut 2 bases from V and 5 bases from J; bases unmatched to any gene: 4. The CDR3 bases are TGTGCCAGCAGTGAACTAGCGGGGGCCGGAGATACGCAGTATTTT. Amino acids: CASSELAGAGDTQYF.

This clone has more than one count but fewer than ten. The chain recombines TRBV27 with TRBJ2-7, with 9 nucleotides matching TRBD2. The CDR3 is made up of 18 amino acids. Trimming took 3 bases from V and 5 from J; bases not matched to a gene: 17. Germline CDR1 and CDR2: MNHEY and SMNVEV (reference sequence). CDR3 coding DNA: TGTGCCAGCAGTTTGGACAGAAACTACCTAGCGGGGTCCGACGAGCAGTACTTC. This encodes CASSLDRNYLAGSDEQYF.

This clone was counted only a few times. The chain has TRBV30 and TRBJ1-5, with D hard to call. V was shortened by 3 bases and J by 6 bases, with 9 bases between the two germline ends. The CDR3 spans 12 residues. CDR1 GTSNPN and CDR2 SVGIG come from the germline V gene (reference sequence). The CDR3 protein is CAWRREGQPQHF. CDR3 nucleotide sequence: TGTGCCTGGAGGAGGGAAGGTCAGCCCCAGCATTTT.